These 5 T cell receptor beta chains share one sample of origin, sequenced in a study of control samples from healthy donors and cancer patients. Clones were read by immunoSEQ multiplex PCR, and TCRdb kept only the in-frame ones, dropping some. The sample holds 390,000 or so clones, approximately 92% seen once. The sample comprised PBMCs. These receptors came from a man aged 35 to 55 with head and neck cancer.

This CDR3 reads CASSLIPGGLSSYNEQFF. Here the CDR3 DNA reads TGTGCCAGCAGCTTAATCCCAGGGGGGTTGAGCTCCTACAATGAGCAGTTCTTC. The V and J genes are TRBV7-3 and TRBJ2-1, with D possibly being TRBD1 (7 bases). The CDR3 has 18 amino acids. CDR1 is SGHTA, CDR2 FQGTGA, per germline. Trimming shortened V by 1 base and J by 0 bases, and 16 bases separated the two germline ends. Complete variable domain (other parts from reference TRBV7-3 and TRBJ2-1): GAGVSQTPSNKVTEKGKYVELRCDPISGHTALYWYRQSLGQGPEFLIYFQGTGAADDSGLPNDRFFAVRPEGSVSTLKIQRTERGDSAVYLCASSLIPGGLSSYNEQFFGPGTRLTVL.

This chain connects TRBV19 to TRBJ2-7; D might be TRBD2 (6 bases). Trimming removed 2 bases at V and 2 bases at J, with 13 bases between. Germline CDR1 is LNHDA and CDR2 is SQIVND (reference sequence). The CDR3 has 15 residues. CDR3 in DNA: TGTGCCAGTAGTATACCCGGGACGGGGGCCTACGAGCAGTACTTC. Amino acid sequence: CASSIPGTGAYEQYF.

CDR3 region: CASSYSRIVVGYTF. The CDR3 region has the DNA TGTGCCAGCAGTTACTCGAGGATCGTCGTTGGCTACACCTTC. The chain has TRBV6-5 and TRBJ1-2; D uncertain. Germline V gives CDR1 MNHEY, CDR2 SVGAGI. The CDR3 has 14 residues. V was clipped by 0 bases and J by 7 bases, with 12 bases between them.

CDR3 sequence reads: CASSPPKISGNTIYF. The CDR3 DNA follows: TGTGCCAGCTCACCACCAAAAATCTCTGGAAACACCATATATTTT. The rearrangement uses TRBV18 and TRBJ1-3; D remains unclear. CDR3 length equals 15 residues. Germline CDR1 is KGHSH and CDR2 is LQKENI. Trimming removed 0 bases at V and 0 bases at J, with 6 bases between.

This clone was picked up one time. This chain links TRBV3-1 (or the pseudogene TRBV3-2) with TRBJ1-2; 9 nucleotides match TRBD1. CDR1 and CDR2 from the germline V gene are LGHDT and YNNKEL (reference sequence). V lost 6 bases and J lost 4; bases outside the gene matches: 9. The CDR3 consists of 15 residues. For the CDR3, the DNA is TGTGCCAGCAGTAGGACAGGGGTGGTTTCCTATGGCTACACCTTC. It codes for CASSRTGVVSYGYTF.